The 23 T cell receptor beta chains given below trace back to one sample, sequenced in a study of cytotoxic CD8 clonotypes in ibrutinib-treated CLL. Only in-frame clones appear in the TCRdb table, and some are missing; sequencing was by immunoSEQ multiplex PCR. The sample consists of fewer than 85,000 clones, around 79% of them appearing once. The source material was PBMCs, sampled after 12 months of ibrutinib treatment. These receptors were taken from a human donor with chronic lymphocytic leukemia.

This clone was seen more than once but under ten times. The V and J genes are TRBV6-5 and TRBJ2-3, with D unresolved. Germline assignment: CDR1 MNHEY and CDR2 SVGAGI. CDR3 length: 15 amino acids. Between the trimmed V and J ends, which lost 3 bases and 2 bases, there was a span of 12 bases. CDR3: CASSYLGLNTDTQYF. CDR3 sequence (DNA): TGTGCCAGCAGTTATTTGGGCCTAAACACAGATACGCAGTATTTT.

The rearrangement uses TRBV4-2 and TRBJ1-2, with 7 bases aligning to TRBD1. Germline V lookup: CDR1 LGHNA, CDR2 YNFKEQ. Losses at the gene ends were 0 bases for V and 6 bases for J; bases not matched to a gene: 10. The CDR3 is 16 amino acids. CDR3 protein: CASSQDFRGQGDGYTF. Here the CDR3 DNA reads TGTGCCAGCAGCCAAGATTTTAGGGGGCAGGGGGATGGCTACACCTTC.

This clone was seen more than once but under ten times. The chain has TRBV25-1 and TRBJ2-1, with 7 bases identical to TRBD2. Germline-derived CDR1 and CDR2 are MGHDK and SYGVNS. This CDR3 spans 15 amino acids. Trimming took 1 base from V and 15 from J; bases not matched to a gene: 15. DNA of the CDR3: TGTGCCAGCAGTGAATCATTGGGACTACGGGCCCGGCGGTTCTTC. It is translated as CASSESLGLRARRFF.

The chain links TRBV2 to TRBJ2-3; TRBD2 agrees at 7 bases. The CDR3 has 16 amino acids. Germline CDR1 is SNHLY and CDR2 is FYNNEI. V gave up 3 bases and J gave up 11 bases; unmatched junction bases: 17. The CDR3 bases are TGTGCCAGCAGTGAGAGGGGACTACCCTGGGAAGGAGTGCAGTATTTT. Its translation is CASSERGLPWEGVQYF.

The rearrangement uses TRBV2 and TRBJ2-5, with 10 positions matching TRBD1. The CDR3 length is 13 residues. Germline lookup yields CDR1 SNHLY and CDR2 FYNNEI. Trimming at V came to 8 bases and at J to 5 bases, leaving 5 bases not matched to a gene. As DNA, the CDR3 is TGTGCCAGCGGGACAGGGGTGGGGGAGACCCAGTACTTC. Its translation: CASGTGVGETQYF.

V gene TRBV29-1 combines with J gene TRBJ2-1; D is unclear. Germline CDR1 is SQVTM and CDR2 is ANQGSEA. The CDR3 sequence is 10 residues long. V was pared by 7 bases and J by 8 bases, with 9 bases between. Here the CDR3 reads CSALDYEQFF. The CDR3 nucleotides are TGCAGCGCCCTAGATTATGAGCAGTTCTTC.

V and J are TRBV7-9 and TRBJ1-1; D unresolved. The germline V and J ends were trimmed by 2 bases and 1 base, with 5 bases remaining between them. Germline loops: CDR1 SEHNR, CDR2 FQNEAQ (reference sequence). The CDR3 contains 13 residues. CDR3 nucleotide sequence: TGTGCCAGCAGCTTAAGCAGGAACACTGAAGCTTTCTTT. Translation: CASSLSRNTEAFF. Filled out from reference TRBV7-9 and TRBJ1-1, the complete variable domain reads DTGVSQNPRHKITKRGQNVTFRCDPISEHNRLYWYRQTLGQGPEFLTYFQNEAQLEKSRLLSDRFSAERPKGSFSTLEIQRTEQGDSAMYLCASSLSRNTEAFFGQGTRLTVV.

The chain links TRBV27 to TRBJ2-7, with 13 bases aligning to TRBD2. This CDR3 is 18 amino acids long. Unmatched junction bases numbered 13, after V lost 6 bases and J lost 2 bases. Germline V gives CDR1 MNHEY, CDR2 SMNVEV (reference sequence). The chain's CDR3 is CASRRTSGSSVEAYEQYF. The CDR3 region has the DNA TGTGCCAGCAGGAGGACTAGCGGGAGCAGTGTAGAGGCCTACGAGCAGTACTTC.

The rearrangement links TRBV2 to TRBJ1-4, with 7 nucleotides matching TRBD1. Germline CDR1 and CDR2: SNHLY and FYNNEI. This CDR3 spans 15 amino acids. V lost 2 bases, J lost 8 bases, and 8 bases stayed unmatched. The CDR3 DNA is TGTGCCAGCAGTGAACAGGGGGGGGGTCAAGAAAAACTGTTTTTT. It codes for CASSEQGGGQEKLFF.

This sequence joins TRBV7-6 and TRBJ2-1, with D tentatively TRBD2 (5 bases). From germline, CDR1 is SGHVS and CDR2 FNYEAQ. Trimming left V 4 bases short and J 4 bases short, with 17 bases between. There are 16 residues in the CDR3. CDR3 DNA: TGTGCCAGCAGCTCCCCAGCGGCGGGTGGATACAATGAGCAGTTCTTC. Translating it yields CASSSPAAGGYNEQFF.

This chain links TRBV30 with TRBJ2-7; no firm D call. The CDR3 loop spans 11 amino acids. The germline V gene encodes CDR1 GTSNPN and CDR2 SVGIG (reference sequence). Between the trimmed V and J ends, which lost 1 base and 5 bases, there was a span of 6 bases. The CDR3 DNA reads as TGTGCCTGGAGTGGGCAGGACGAGCAGTACTTC. Its translation: CAWSGQDEQYF.

A remark on this clone: One junction end disagrees with the germline gene, perhaps due to a read error. Different DNA sequences within this sample yield the same CDR3. The chain is built from TRBV30 and TRBJ2-2; 9 bases align to TRBD1. The CDR3 covers 15 residues. CDR1 is GTSNPN and CDR2 is SVGIG in the germline V gene (reference sequence). Here the CDR3 reads CAWSARDRDAGELFF. The CDR3 DNA follows: TGCGCCTGGAGTGCCCGGGACAGGGACGCCGGGGAGCTGTTTTTT.

This chain uses TRBV5-1 with TRBJ1-2, with 11 bases fitting TRBD1. After removal of 4 bases from V and 5 bases from J, the junction contained 4 bases not matched to a gene. Germline values: CDR1 SGHRS, CDR2 YFSETQ. The CDR3 contains 14 residues. CDR3 sequence: CASSVGQGAYGYTF. For the CDR3, the DNA is TGCGCCAGCAGCGTCGGACAGGGGGCGTATGGCTACACCTTC.

Turning to this clone: This same CDR3 is encoded by further DNA sequences in the sample. The chain has TRBV29-1 and TRBJ1-1, with D possibly TRBD1 on 5 matching bases. The V end was cut by 1 base, the J end by 0 bases, with 6 bases between. In germline, CDR1 is SQVTM, CDR2 ANQGSEA. CDR3 length: 13 residues. In DNA form, the CDR3 reads TGCAGCGTTGAAGGACAGCTGAACACTGAAGCTTTCTTT. This codes for CSVEGQLNTEAFF.

CDR3 sequence (DNA): TGTGCCAGCAGCACCCGGTGGGGGAGCTCCTACGAGCAGTACTTC. Its protein is CASSTRWGSSYEQYF. The rearrangement joins TRBV7-8 to TRBJ2-7, with D perhaps TRBD1 or TRBD2 (5 bases each). The V gene lost 5 bases and the J gene lost 0 bases, with 14 bases spanning the gap. Germline V CDR1 and CDR2: SGHVS, FQNEAQ. The CDR3 extends over 15 amino acids.

This clone was recorded a few times. The rearrangement uses TRBV10-3 and TRBJ2-1; 11 bases match TRBD1. V shed 10 bases and J 2 bases; nucleotides not matched to a gene: 4. CDR1 and CDR2 (germline): ENHRY, SYGVKD. This CDR3 comprises 14 residues. The CDR3 nucleotides are TGTGCCACCTGGGGACAGGGGGCCTACAATGAGCAGTTCTTC. Protein: CATWGQGAYNEQFF.

The chain joins TRBV7-6 to TRBJ1-3; no firm D call. Germline V CDR1 and CDR2: SGHVS, FNYEAQ. Trimming took 5 bases from V and 10 from J, leaving 18 bases between them. The CDR3 is 14 residues long. The CDR3: CASSPGPPGGTIYF. Here the CDR3 DNA reads TGTGCCAGCAGCCCCGGGCCCCCAGGCGGTACCATATATTTT.

The J gene is TRBJ1-5, the V gene TRBV19; tentative D call: TRBD1 (5 bases). Germline V lookup: CDR1 LNHDA, CDR2 SQIVND (reference sequence). The V end was cut by 4 bases, the J end by 8 bases, with 21 bases between. There are 16 residues in the CDR3. Written as DNA, the CDR3 is TGTGCCAGTAGTAGTTCTGGGACGGGAAGAGTGGAGCCCCAGCATTTT. As protein: CASSSSGTGRVEPQHF.

V and J are TRBV7-2 and TRBJ1-1; D is uncertain. This CDR3 region has 11 residues. The V end lost 4 bases, the J end lost 10 bases, and 10 bases lay between the germline ends. The germline V gene has CDR1 SGHTA and CDR2 FQGNSA. The chain's CDR3 is CASSSPNRAFF. CDR3 nucleotide sequence: TGTGCCAGCAGCTCCCCGAATCGAGCTTTCTTT. The full variable domain, rest sourced from reference TRBV7-2 and TRBJ1-1, is GAGVSQSPSNKVTEKGKDVELRCDPISGHTALYWYRQSLGQGLEFLIYFQGNSAPDKSGLPSDRFSAERTGGSVSTLTIQRTQQEDSAVYLCASSSPNRAFFGQGTRLTVV.

This rearrangement joins TRBV2 to TRBJ1-1; TRBD1 matches 9 bases. The CDR3 runs 15 residues. The V gene's germline CDR1 is SNHLY and CDR2 FYNNEI. Losses at the gene ends were 3 bases for V and 4 bases for J; bases not matched to a gene: 6. The CDR3 bases are TGTGCCAGCAGTGAGGACAGGGGTAGGGGCACTGAAGCTTTCTTT. It codes for CASSEDRGRGTEAFF.

In regard to this clone: The identical CDR3 is also encoded by other nucleotide sequences in the sample. V usage is TRBV6-5 and J usage is TRBJ1-1; 8 nucleotides match TRBD1. Trimming cost V 6 bases and J 3 bases; bases outside gene matches: 3. CDR1 MNHEY and CDR2 SVGAGI come from the germline V gene. This CDR3 is 13 amino acids long. The CDR3 coding sequence is TGTGCCAGCAGCTACAGGGGGGACACTGAAGCTTTCTTT. Translating it yields CASSYRGDTEAFF.

This clone was observed a single time. V gene TRBV10-3 combines with J gene TRBJ2-7; D might be TRBD1 (5 bases). Between the trimmed V and J ends, which lost 0 bases and 0 bases, there was a span of 15 bases. The germline gives CDR1 ENHRY, CDR2 SYGVKD. CDR3 length equals 17 residues. The CDR3, as DNA: TGTGCCATCAGTGAGTCGGGGTGGGGCCCAAGCTCCTACGAGCAGTACTTC. It translates to CAISESGWGPSSYEQYF.

This rearrangement joins TRBV10-3 to TRBJ2-7; possibly TRBD1 or TRBD2 for D (6 bases each). The CDR3 has 13 residues. Trimming removed 1 base from V and 9 bases from J, with 13 bases in between. Germline V gene data show CDR1 as ENHRY and CDR2 as SYGVKD. In DNA form, the CDR3 reads TGTGCCATCAGTGAGTGGGGGGCTTCTGGGCAGTACTTC. Translation: CAISEWGASGQYF.